This T cell receptor (beta chain) was documented in a study of long-term antiretroviral therapy in people with HIV. The assay, immunoSEQ v3.0, was run at survey level. The assay was immunoSEQ multiplex PCR, and TCRdb's table has in-frame clones only and misses some. The top ten hold over 15% of the sample, which has approximately 12,000 clones, 82% seen once. V shed 2 bases and J shed 8 bases, with 12 bases lying between them. The length of the CDR3 is 14 residues. Germline V gene sequence: CDR1 MNHEY, CDR2 SMNVEV (reference sequence). The origin of this receptor is a man between 45 and 60 years old with HIV. The source was unsorted PBMCs, collected 8 to 8.5 years after starting antiretroviral therapy. The chain carries TRBV27 and TRBJ1-4; no clear D. In DNA, the CDR3 is TGTGCCAGCAGTTTAAGTGTGGCCAGGGAAAAACTGTTTTTT. Translated: CASSLSVAREKLFF.